This T cell receptor beta chain was found in a study of monozygotic twins with inflammatory bowel disease. The CDR3 is 16 amino acids. Each of the TCR libraries took 3500 ng of total RNA. No DNA is given; TCRdb re-called the 5' RACE reads and lists each CDR3 protein once. The ten top clones account for 1.6%, within a sample of roughly 200,000 distinct CDR3 sequences. Each donor had 2.5 ml of blood drawn. Sequencing was done on a sample of blood. This clonotype was obtained from a human donor with ulcerative colitis or Crohn's disease, or a healthy co-twin of an affected twin (not recorded which). The chain combines TRBV5-7 with TRBJ1-5. TRBV5-7 is marked as an open reading frame, function uncertain. The CDR3 region is CASSCRPFYSNQPQHF.